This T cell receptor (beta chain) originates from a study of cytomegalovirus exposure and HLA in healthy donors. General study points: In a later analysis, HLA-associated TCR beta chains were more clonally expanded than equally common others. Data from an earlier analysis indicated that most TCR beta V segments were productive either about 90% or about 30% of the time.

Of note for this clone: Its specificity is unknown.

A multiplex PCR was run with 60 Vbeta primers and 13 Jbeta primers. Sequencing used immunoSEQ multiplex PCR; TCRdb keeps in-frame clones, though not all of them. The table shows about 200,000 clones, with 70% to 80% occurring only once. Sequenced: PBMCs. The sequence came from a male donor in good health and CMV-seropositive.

The CDR3 DNA sequence: TGTGCCTGGCAGGAGGGAGGTATGGATGAGCAGTTCTTC. This codes for CAWQEGGMDEQFF. The chain recombines TRBV30 with TRBJ2-1, with D possibly being TRBD2 (6 bases). The CDR3 has 13 amino acids. Trimming took 5 bases from V and 8 from J, leaving 16 bases between them. Germline V lookup: CDR1 GTSNPN, CDR2 SVGIG (reference sequence).